These 32 T cell receptor beta chains came from one sample sequenced in a study of blood T cells in healthy people across ages (dated by TCRdb to the mid-2010s). Receptor libraries were prepared by 5' RACE. Sequencing was carried out with an Illumina HiSeq 2500. A second PCR of about 6 to 12 cycles was performed with a sample-barcoded 5' primer and a J-beta primer mix. TCRdb applied fastp at Q25 and MiXCR to the public reads, then kept only in-frame beta chains. Entries that share a CDR3 protein sequence are merged under the most common genes and DNA. The sample has about 650,000 distinct CDR3 sequences on record, roughly 30% of them singletons. 15% to 19% of the sample goes to the ten largest clones. Sequencing used blood. These receptors were obtained from a woman at least 80 years old in good health. Donor details come from another sample of the same person, matched by shared clones.

This clonotype was counted many times. The V and J genes are TRBV6-6 and TRBJ1-2; TRBD1 aligns across 7 bases. V shed 2 bases, J shed 5 bases, and the junction held 11 bases outside the gene matches. This CDR3 has 16 amino acids. Germline V gives CDR1 MNHNY, CDR2 SVGAGI (reference sequence). CDR3 coding DNA: TGTGCCAGCAGTTACCGTCCTATGGCAGGGGGGTATGGCTACACCTTC. It specifies CASSYRPMAGGYGYTF.

This chain connects TRBV28 to TRBJ1-5; D call uncertain. Germline CDR1 MDHEN, CDR2 SYDVKM. Between the trimmed V and J ends, which lost 2 bases and 2 bases, there was a span of 13 bases. The CDR3 consists of 16 residues. The CDR3 DNA is TGTGCCAGCAGTTTAAGAGCCACTCACGGCAATCAGCCCCAGCATTTT. This translates into CASSLRATHGNQPQHF.

The rearrangement links TRBV5-1 to TRBJ2-5; possibly TRBD2 for D (6 bases). The J call may not be correct, given that the DNA end is closer to TRBJ2-7. The CDR3 has 18 amino acids. Germline CDR1 SGHRS, CDR2 YFSETQ. This CDR3 is CASSKEPQKAGIIHEQYF. For the CDR3, the DNA is TGCGCCAGCAGCAAGGAACCCCAAAAGGCGGGAATTATACACGAGCAGTACTTC.

CDR3 loop: CASSHPSVRGDTDTQYF. In DNA form, the CDR3 reads TGCGCCAGCAGCCACCCCTCGGTCAGGGGAGACACAGATACGCAGTATTTT. The gene calls are TRBV4-1 and TRBJ2-3; D is possibly TRBD1 (6 bases). Trimming pared 3 bases from V and 2 bases from J, leaving 18 bases between. The CDR3 runs to 17 residues. CDR1 and CDR2 (germline): MGHRA, YSYEKL.

The rearrangement joins TRBV9 to TRBJ1-3; D is ambiguous. The CDR3 is 15 amino acids. The V gene lost 0 bases and the J gene lost 0 bases, with 7 bases spanning the gap. Per the germline V gene, CDR1 is SGDLS and CDR2 is YYNGEE. The CDR3 DNA reads as TGTGCCAGCAGCGTAGACGTTTTCTCTGGAAACACCATATATTTT. This sequence encodes CASSVDVFSGNTIYF.

The genes are TRBV9 and TRBJ1-1; TRBD1 is a possible D gene (5 bases). Looked up from germline, CDR1 is SGDLS and CDR2 is YYNGEE. Trimming removed 1 base from V and 1 base from J, with 11 bases in between. The CDR3 runs 15 residues. The CDR3, as DNA: TGTGCCAGCAGCGTAATAAGCCAGGGGAACACTGAAGCTTTCTTT. This translates into CASSVISQGNTEAFF.

Comment on this clonotype: A clone one base away is much larger, so this may be a read error. This chain links TRBV7-2 with TRBJ1-2; TRBD1 might be the D (5 bases). Germline CDR1 is SGHTA and CDR2 is FQGNSA. CDR3 size: 15 residues. The CDR3 reads CASSLDGAANYGHTF. The CDR3 nucleotides are TGTGCCAGCAGCTTAGATGGGGCAGCGAACTATGGCCACACCTTC.

This clonotype was picked up many times. V is TRBV5-1 and J is TRBJ2-7; 11 bases are shared with TRBD1. The CDR3 has 14 amino acids. The V and J ends lost 4 bases and 5 bases, in that order; junction bases with no gene match: 5. CDR1 and CDR2 from the germline V gene are SGHRS and YFSETQ. The CDR3 here is CASSKGTGGNEQYF. CDR3 nucleotides: TGCGCCAGCAGCAAGGGGACAGGGGGTAACGAGCAGTACTTC. Based on the CDR3 plus reference TRBV5-1 and TRBJ2-7, the full variable domain is KAGVTQTPRYLIKTRGQQVTLSCSPISGHRSVSWYQQTPGQGLQFLFEYFSETQRNKGNFPGRFSGRQFSNSRSEMNVSTLELGDSALYLCASSKGTGGNEQYFGPGTRLTVT.

The rearrangement links TRBV20-1 to TRBJ2-3, with 8 bases aligning to TRBD2. Germline CDR1 reads DFQATT; CDR2 reads SNEGSKA (reference sequence). The ends lost 1 base at V and 8 bases at J; junction bases unmatched: 5. The CDR3 is made up of 13 amino acids. The CDR3 loop is CSARVPGLVTQYF. CDR3 DNA: TGCAGTGCTAGAGTCCCGGGACTAGTTACGCAGTATTTT.

The J gene is TRBJ1-2, the V gene TRBV11-2; D remains ambiguous. The CDR3 is made up of 13 amino acids. Trimming took 10 bases from V and 2 from J, leaving 14 bases between them. Germline V lookup: CDR1 SGHAT, CDR2 FQNNGV. As DNA, the CDR3 is TGTGCCACCTCAGAGGCTTCCAACTATGGCTACACCTTC. Amino acid sequence: CATSEASNYGYTF. Combining the CDR3 with reference TRBV11-2 and TRBJ1-2 gives the whole variable domain EAGVAQSPRYKIIEKRQSVAFWCNPISGHATLYWYQQILGQGPKLLIQFQNNGVVDDSQLPKDRFSAERLKGVDSTLKIQPAKLEDSAVYLCATSEASNYGYTFGSGTRLTVV.

This clonotype was counted only a few times. The chain is built from TRBV4-3 and TRBJ1-1; 7 bases fit TRBD1. Germline assignment: CDR1 LGHNA and CDR2 YSLEER. V dropped 7 bases and J dropped 4; count of bases not matched to a gene: 9. The CDR3 has 14 residues. CDR3 nucleotides: TGCGCCAGCAACCAGGGGGGATCGAGCACTGAAGCTTTCTTT. Protein sequence: CASNQGGSSTEAFF.

The chain links TRBV4-2 to TRBJ1-5; a possible D gene is TRBD1 (5 bases). Germline V gene lookup returns CDR1 LGHNA and CDR2 YNFKEQ. CDR3 size: 16 residues. V lost 3 bases and J 0 bases, leaving 12 bases between the germline ends. The CDR3 reads CASSHWGGDSNQPQHF. CDR3 nucleotide sequence: TGTGCCAGCAGCCATTGGGGGGGGGATAGCAATCAGCCCCAGCATTTT.

With regard to this clonotype: This could be a read error, since a much larger clone is one nucleotide away. Lacking the conserved final phenylalanine or tryptophan, this CDR3 likely reflects a read error. J is TRBJ1-5 and V is TRBV7-2; maybe TRBD1 (6 bases). The CDR3 contains 15 residues. V was trimmed by 2 bases and J by 5 bases, leaving 13 bases between them. In germline, CDR1 is SGHTA, CDR2 FQGNSA. The CDR3 loop is CASSLPDRRDQPQHV. In nucleotides, the CDR3 is TGTGCCAGCAGCTTACCGGACAGAAGGGATCAGCCCCAGCATGTT.

Regarding this clonotype: One base away lies a much larger clone, so this may be a sequencing read error. V is TRBV5-6 and J is TRBJ2-3; tentatively, D is TRBD2 (6 bases). Trimming took 6 bases from V and 1 from J, leaving 15 bases between them. The CDR3 totals 15 residues. Germline lookup yields CDR1 SGHDT and CDR2 YYEEEE. CDR3 bases: TGTGCCAGCAACTTATATAGCGGTCGCACAGATACGCAGTATTTT. Its translation: CASNLYSGRTDTQYF.

The chain uses TRBV23-1 and TRBJ1-4, with TRBD1 identical over 9 bases. TRBV23-1 qualifies as an ORF whose function is uncertain. This CDR3 spans 16 amino acids. Trimming cost V 4 bases and J 5 bases; bases outside gene matches: 8. CDR3 coding DNA: TGCGCCAGCAGTCGCGGACCCGGGACAGGGAATGAAAAACTGTTTTTT. Translating gives CASSRGPGTGNEKLFF.

V is TRBV20-1 and J is TRBJ2-5; D unclear. The DNA end favors TRBJ2-7, so the J call may be wrong. CDR3 length: 10 amino acids. Germline CDR1 reads DFQATT; CDR2 reads SNEGSKA (reference sequence). In DNA form, the CDR3 reads TGCAGTGCCAGTATCCCCGAGCAGTACTTC. The encoded protein is CSASIPEQYF.

There are many counts of this clonotype. This chain joins TRBV12-3 or TRBV12-4 and TRBJ2-1, with 8 bases fitting TRBD2. This CDR3 has 15 amino acids. Trimming took 4 bases from V and 10 from J; bases not matched to a gene: 12. As DNA, the CDR3 is TGTGCCAGCAGTTCGGGGGGGTCGCCCCGCGTAGAGCAGTTCTTC. This sequence encodes CASSSGGSPRVEQFF.

This clonotype was picked up a small number of times. This sequence joins TRBV30 and TRBJ1-1, with 7 bases lining up with TRBD1. This CDR3 region has 12 residues. Germline assignment: CDR1 GTSNPN and CDR2 SVGIG (reference sequence). V lost 4 bases, J lost 6 bases, and 5 bases stayed unmatched. CDR3 in amino acids: CAWIQGTSEAFF. As DNA, the CDR3 is TGTGCCTGGATACAGGGGACGTCTGAAGCTTTCTTT.

This clonotype was seen more than once but under ten times. V gene TRBV5-1 combines with J gene TRBJ1-4; 10 nucleotides match TRBD1. Losses at the gene ends were 7 bases for V and 8 bases for J; bases not matched to a gene: 8. CDR3 size: 14 residues. Germline V lookup: CDR1 SGHRS, CDR2 YFSETQ. The CDR3 DNA is TGCGCCAGCCGCGGGACAGGGGCAGAAGAAAAACTGTTTTTT. It translates to CASRGTGAEEKLFF.

The gene calls are TRBV28 and TRBJ1-2; a weak D match, TRBD1 (6 bases). The V end was cut by 8 bases, the J end by 4 bases, with 14 bases between. The germline V gene encodes CDR1 MDHEN and CDR2 SYDVKM. This CDR3 is built from 13 residues. The CDR3 loop is CASRRQVVYGYTF. CDR3 sequence (DNA): TGTGCCAGCCGGCGACAGGTTGTCTATGGCTACACCTTC.

This chain links TRBV10-3 with TRBJ1-3, with 7 bases lining up with TRBD1. The V gene's germline CDR1 is ENHRY and CDR2 SYGVKD. The CDR3 has 13 residues. The trim removed 11 bases at V and 2 bases at J, leaving 6 bases unmatched. CDR3 nucleotides: TGTGCCGTTTCGACAGGGCCTGGAAACACCATATATTTT. Its translation: CAVSTGPGNTIYF.

V gene TRBV7-9 combines with J gene TRBJ2-1; the D is unclear. The CDR3 totals 13 residues. V lost 5 bases to trimming and J lost 7 bases, with 12 bases between them. Germline V gene lookup returns CDR1 SEHNR and CDR2 FQNEAQ (reference sequence). The CDR3 reads CASSPQGPNEQFF. The CDR3 DNA is TGTGCCAGCAGCCCTCAAGGGCCAAATGAGCAGTTCTTC.

About this clonotype itself: A read error is possible here, since a much larger clone lies one base away. The chain combines TRBV6-2 or TRBV6-3 with TRBJ2-5, with 10 bases lining up with TRBD1. The trim removed 2 bases at V and 4 bases at J, leaving 10 bases unmatched. CDR1 and CDR2 from the germline V gene are MNHEY and SVGEGT. There are 17 residues in the CDR3. In nucleotides, the CDR3 is TGTGCCAGCAGTTACAAGATAGGGACAGGGGACACAGAGACCCAGTACTTC. This codes for CASSYKIGTGDTETQYF.

On this clonotype itself: This could be a read error, since a much larger clone is one nucleotide away. The chain carries TRBV6-2 or TRBV6-3 and TRBJ2-3; maybe TRBD2 (6 bases). With 11 bases removed from V and 4 bases from J, the gap between germline ends came to 19 bases. CDR1 is MNHEY, CDR2 SVGEGT, per germline. The CDR3 has 14 amino acids. The CDR3 region has the DNA TGTGCCGGCACCCGGTTGGGGGGTGCAGATACGCAGTATTTT. It is translated as CAGTRLGGADTQYF.

This clonotype was seen at least ten times. This rearrangement joins TRBV9 to TRBJ1-2; perhaps TRBD1 as D (5 bases). Germline V lookup: CDR1 SGDLS, CDR2 YYNGEE. The V and J ends lost 2 bases and 8 bases respectively, with 19 bases between them. This CDR3 has 15 residues. CDR3 region: CASSVQTAGGGGYTF. In nucleotides, the CDR3 is TGTGCCAGCAGCGTTCAAACAGCCGGGGGAGGGGGCTACACCTTC. The whole variable domain, remainder taken from reference TRBV9 and TRBJ1-2, is DSGVTQTPKHLITATGQRVTLRCSPRSGDLSVYWYQQSLDQGLQFLIQYYNGEERAKGNILERFSAQQFPDLHSELNLSSLELGDSALYFCASSVQTAGGGGYTFGSGTRLTVV.

A remark on this clonotype: A read error may explain this, as a much larger clone is one base away. CDR3 loop: CAGSSNAVEQFF. CDR3 nucleotides: TGTGCCGGCAGCTCAAACGCTGTTGAGCAGTTCTTC. The rearrangement joins TRBV11-2 to TRBJ2-1; D unresolved. Germline loops: CDR1 SGHAT, CDR2 FQNNGV. The CDR3 spans 12 residues.

In its sample, this clonotype was seen many times. The rearrangement uses TRBV11-2 and TRBJ2-5; D perhaps matches TRBD2 (6 bases). Germline loops: CDR1 SGHAT, CDR2 FQNNGV. The V end was cut by 0 bases, the J end by 2 bases, with 10 bases between. The CDR3 length is 15 residues. In nucleotides, the CDR3 is TGTGCCAGCAGCTTAGAACGGGGGTCACAAGAGACCCAGTACTTC. It codes for CASSLERGSQETQYF.

Many counts were recorded for this clonotype. V and J are TRBV20-1 and TRBJ2-3; possibly TRBD1 or TRBD2 for D (6 bases each). V was clipped by 4 bases and J by 0 bases, with 14 bases between them. Germline V gives CDR1 DFQATT, CDR2 SNEGSKA (reference sequence). The CDR3 runs to 15 residues. The chain's CDR3 is CSAKKRGTSTDTQYF. The DNA for the CDR3 is TGCAGTGCTAAGAAAAGGGGGACTAGCACAGATACGCAGTATTTT.

This chain links TRBV6-6 with TRBJ1-1; 7 bases fit TRBD1. Per the germline V gene, CDR1 is MNHNY and CDR2 is SVGAGI (reference sequence). Trimming cost V 7 bases and J 7 bases; bases outside gene matches: 9. The CDR3 has 13 amino acids. The CDR3 nucleotides read TGTGCCAGCACCCCGACAGGGCGCCTTGAAGCTTTCTTT. This sequence encodes CASTPTGRLEAFF.

The gene calls are TRBV4-2 and TRBJ1-6; 8 positions agree with TRBD1. Trimming took 5 bases from V and 7 from J; bases not matched to a gene: 4. Germline V CDR1 and CDR2: LGHNA, YNFKEQ. CDR3 length: 14 residues. For the CDR3, the DNA is TGTGCCAGCAGCTTGGACAGGGAGAATTCACCCCTCCACTTT. Translation gives CASSLDRENSPLHF.

Details on this clonotype: A read error may be the cause here, since a much bigger clone is one base away. This rearrangement joins TRBV7-2 to TRBJ1-2; 9 bases fit TRBD1. Germline loops: CDR1 SGHTA, CDR2 FQGNSA. This CDR3 has 14 amino acids. The CDR3 bases are TGTGCCAGCAGCTTAGTCTTGGACAGGGGTGGCTGCACCTTC. Residues: CASSLVLDRGGCTF.

In its sample, this clonotype was seen a few times. A much larger clonotype is one base distant, so this may be a read error. The rearrangement links TRBV12-3 or TRBV12-4 to TRBJ2-7; 10 bases are a match to TRBD2. V was clipped by 6 bases and J by 7 bases; unmatched bases: 18. This CDR3 contains 17 residues. The CDR3 DNA follows: TGTGCCAGCAGCCTTAGCGGGGGGCTGTTCTCGTACAATGAGCAGTACTTC. Residues: CASSLSGGLFSYNEQYF.